These T cell receptor beta chains were read from a single sample in a study of shared clonotypes between healthy human individuals. Data came from immunoSEQ multiplex PCR; TCRdb stores just in-frame clones and leaves some out. The sample shows 2 million to 2.5 million clones, over 85% of them seen only once. Specimen: naive CD4+ T cells from PBMCs. These receptors were taken from a young man in good health. Some clones in this sample may be carry-over from other donors' samples. Each CDR3 is given with its conserved first and last residue. Fields, in order: clone size, J gene, CDR3 length, D gene, V gene, CDR3 DNA, CDR3 protein. The D gene is left open where the match is weak. Not every row has a clone size; where given, it reads once, few, many or a size class.

. TRBJ1-2 13 . TRBV9 TGTGCCAGCAGCGTAGGAGGGGCGGGGAAGTACACCTTC CASSVGGAGKYTF
. TRBJ2-1 15 . TRBV27 TGTGCCAGCAGCCACCTACAGGGATGGTTGAATGAGCAGTTCTTC CASSHLQGWLNEQFF
. TRBJ1-2 13 . TRBV18 TGTGCCAGCTCACCAGTACGGAACTATGGCTACACCTTC CASSPVRNYGYTF
. TRBJ2-3 15 TRBD1 TRBV11-1 TGTGCCAGCAGCCCCCGGGACAGGTCGGAAGATACGCAGTATTTT CASSPRDRSEDTQYF
. TRBJ1-1 12 . TRBV29-1 TGCAGCGTTGCTTGGCGGGGCACTGAAGCTTTCTTT CSVAWRGTEAFF
. TRBJ2-5 14 . TRBV29-1 TGCAGCGTTGAGGTGCGGGCCAGGGGGGTTGAGCAGTACTTC CSVEVRARGVEQYF
. TRBJ1-1 11 . TRBV7-9 TGTGCCAGCAGCTTAGGCATTGCGGCTTTCTTT CASSLGIAAFF
few TRBJ1-1 12 . TRBV7-9 TGTGCCAGCAGCTTTCAACGCAAGGAAGCTTTCTTT CASSFQRKEAFF
. TRBJ2-7 13 . TRBV5-1 TGCGCCAGCAGCCGCAACCTCGACTACGAGCAGTACTTC CASSRNLDYEQYF
. TRBJ1-4 14 TRBD1 TRBV7-9 TGTGCCAGCAGCCTCCGACAGGGTAATGAAAAACTGTTTTTT CASSLRQGNEKLFF
. TRBJ2-7 16 . TRBV28 TGTGCCAGCAGGGTGGGGGGTCAGACAGGTACCTACGAGCAGTACTTC CASRVGGQTGTYEQYF
. TRBJ2-1 16 TRBD2 TRBV4-2 TGTGCCAGCAGCCAAGGAGGACTAGCGTGGGCCAATGAGCAGTTCTTC CASSQGGLAWANEQFF
. TRBJ1-1 12 . TRBV7-9 TGTGCCAGCAGCCGCGTCAACACTGAAGCTTTCTTT CASSRVNTEAFF
. TRBJ1-1 16 . TRBV28 TGTGCCAGCAACCAGGCCATTCGGAGAACGAACACTGAAGCTTTCTTT CASNQAIRRTNTEAFF
. TRBJ2-1 15 TRBD2 TRBV5-6 TGTGCCAGCAGCTTGGGCGGGAGGGGTTTCAATGAGCAGTTCTTC CASSLGGRGFNEQFF